This entry describes one T cell receptor (beta chain). The antigen remains unidentified. Produced via immunoSEQ multiplex PCR; TCRdb's table is partial and in-frame only. The sample lists fewer than 35,000 clones; around 90% were seen once. This entry is derived from a study of OX40 agonist ivuxolimab in advanced cancers. Study-level findings and limits: There was clonal expansion of CD4+ and CD8+ blood T cells by week 6 at 0.1 to 3.0 mg/kg.

The length of the CDR3 is 10 residues. V was cut by 7 bases and J by 3 bases, with 3 bases left in between. From germline, CDR1 is MNHNS and CDR2 SASEGT. The clonotype comes from an adult with an advanced solid tumor such as melanoma, head and neck, liver or kidney cancer. V gene TRBV6-1 combines with J gene TRBJ1-2; D is unclear. The sample consisted of CD4+ or CD8+ T cells sorted from blood, taken in a trial of the OX40 agonist ivuxolimab. CDR3 sequence reads: CASTDYGYTF. CDR3 DNA sequence: TGTGCCAGCACGGACTATGGCTACACCTTC.